This paragraph reports one T cell receptor beta chain. Its antigen is not identified. V was cut by 4 bases and J by 1 base, with 13 bases left in between. Germline V gives CDR1 SQVTM, CDR2 ANQGSEA. The CDR3 covers 14 residues. The sample providers were healthy Caucasian people from Russia, aged roughly 6 to 95. Staff drew around 10 milliliters of peripheral blood from each donor. This entry is derived from a study of blood T cells in healthy people across ages. Findings and limits, study-wide: A greater number of naive CD4+ cells and higher diversity distinguished long-lived donors from aged donors.

Through a sample-barcoded 5' primer and a J-beta primer mix, a second PCR was run for about 6 to 12 cycles. All samples yielded 2.5 million or more CDR3-containing paired-end reads. TCRdb reprocessed the 5' RACE reads with MiXCR, giving one entry per CDR3 protein. The sample holds about 1.4 million distinct CDR3 sequences, roughly 59% seen once. The sequenced sample consisted of blood. The sequence was collected from a man aged 18 to 35 in good health. This chain uses TRBV29-1 with TRBJ1-1, with D unclear. DNA of the CDR3: TGCAGCGTTGCCCCCCTGTCCGGGAACACTGAAGCTTTCTTT. This translates into CSVAPLSGNTEAFF. Combining the CDR3 with reference TRBV29-1 and TRBJ1-1 gives the whole variable domain SAVISQKPSRDICQRGTSLTIQCQVDSQVTMMFWYRQQPGQSLTLIATANQGSEATYESGFVIDKFPISRPNLTFSTLTVSNMSPEDSSIYLCSVAPLSGNTEAFFGQGTRLTVV.